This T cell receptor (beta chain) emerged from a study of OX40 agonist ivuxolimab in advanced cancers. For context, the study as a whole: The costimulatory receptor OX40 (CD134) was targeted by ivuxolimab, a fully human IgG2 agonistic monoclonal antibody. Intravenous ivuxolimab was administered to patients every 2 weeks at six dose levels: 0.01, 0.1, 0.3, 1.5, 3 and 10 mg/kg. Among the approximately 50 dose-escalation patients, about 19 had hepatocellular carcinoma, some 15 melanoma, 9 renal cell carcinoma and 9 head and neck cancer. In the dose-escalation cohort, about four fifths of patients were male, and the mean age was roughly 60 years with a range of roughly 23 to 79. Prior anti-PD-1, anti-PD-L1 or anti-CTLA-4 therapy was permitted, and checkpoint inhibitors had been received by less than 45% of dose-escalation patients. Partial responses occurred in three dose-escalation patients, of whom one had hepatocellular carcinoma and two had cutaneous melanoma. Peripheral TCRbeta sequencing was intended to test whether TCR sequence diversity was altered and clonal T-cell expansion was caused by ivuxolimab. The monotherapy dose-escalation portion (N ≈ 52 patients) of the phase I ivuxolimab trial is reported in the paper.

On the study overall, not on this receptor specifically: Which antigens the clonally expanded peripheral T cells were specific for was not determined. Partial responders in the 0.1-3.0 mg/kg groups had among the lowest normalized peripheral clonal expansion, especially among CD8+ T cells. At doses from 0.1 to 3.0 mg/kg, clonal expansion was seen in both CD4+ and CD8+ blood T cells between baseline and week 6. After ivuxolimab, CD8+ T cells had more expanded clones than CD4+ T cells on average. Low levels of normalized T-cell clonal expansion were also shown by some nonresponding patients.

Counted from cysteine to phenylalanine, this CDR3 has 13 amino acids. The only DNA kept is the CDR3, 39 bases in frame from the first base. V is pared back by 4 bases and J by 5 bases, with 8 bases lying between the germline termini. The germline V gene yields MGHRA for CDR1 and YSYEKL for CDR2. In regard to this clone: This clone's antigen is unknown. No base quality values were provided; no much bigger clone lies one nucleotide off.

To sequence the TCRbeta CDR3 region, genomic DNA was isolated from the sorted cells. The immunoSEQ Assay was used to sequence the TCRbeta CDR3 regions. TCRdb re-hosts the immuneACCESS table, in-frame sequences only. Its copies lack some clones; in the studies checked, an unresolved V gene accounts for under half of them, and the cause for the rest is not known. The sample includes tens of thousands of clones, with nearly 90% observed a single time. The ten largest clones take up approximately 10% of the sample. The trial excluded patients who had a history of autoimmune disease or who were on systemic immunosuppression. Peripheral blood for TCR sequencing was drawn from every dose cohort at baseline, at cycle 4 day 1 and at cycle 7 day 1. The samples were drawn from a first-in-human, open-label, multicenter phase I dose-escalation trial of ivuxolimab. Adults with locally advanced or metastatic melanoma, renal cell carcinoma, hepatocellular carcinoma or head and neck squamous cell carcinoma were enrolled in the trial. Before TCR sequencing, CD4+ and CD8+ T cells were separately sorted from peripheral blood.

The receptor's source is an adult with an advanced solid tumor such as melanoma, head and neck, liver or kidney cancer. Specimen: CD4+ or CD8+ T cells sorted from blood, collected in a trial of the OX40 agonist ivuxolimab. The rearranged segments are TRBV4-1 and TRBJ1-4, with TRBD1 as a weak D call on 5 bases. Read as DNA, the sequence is TGCGCCAGCAGCCGGGGGGGGAATGAAAAACTGTTTTTT. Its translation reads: CASSRGGNEKLFF.